The 20 T cell receptor beta chains below were found in one sample sequenced in a study of cytomegalovirus exposure and HLA in healthy donors. Use of 60 Vbeta and 13 Jbeta primers characterized the PCR. The protocol was immunoSEQ multiplex PCR, while the TCRdb copy is restricted to in-frame clones and leaves out a portion. Of 110,000 or so clones listed, about 70% are singletons. Sequencing was done on a sample of PBMCs. The receptors were sampled from a human donor in good health.

The genes are TRBV6-1 and TRBJ2-1, with 10 bases lining up with TRBD2. Unmatched junction bases numbered 12, after V lost 3 bases and J lost 1 base. CDR3 length: 19 amino acids. CDR1 MNHNS and CDR2 SASEGT come from the germline V gene. Written as DNA, the CDR3 is TGTGCCAGCAGTGATACTAGCGGGGAATCAAGCTATTCCTACAATGAGCAGTTCTTC. Its protein is CASSDTSGESSYSYNEQFF.

V is TRBV6-1 and J is TRBJ2-2, with 7 positions matching TRBD1. This CDR3 is 15 amino acids long. The junction had 10 bases not matched to a gene; V was cut back by 5 bases and J by 7 bases. The germline V gene encodes CDR1 MNHNS and CDR2 SASEGT. This CDR3 is CASSQGKQGFGELFF. In DNA form, the CDR3 reads TGTGCCAGCAGTCAAGGAAAACAGGGGTTCGGGGAGCTGTTTTTT.

The genes are TRBV29-1 and TRBJ2-5, with TRBD2 matching over 11 bases. The J call may be incorrect, as the DNA end agrees better with TRBJ2-7. Germline V gene lookup returns CDR1 SQVTM and CDR2 ANQGSEA. The CDR3 length is 12 residues. CDR3 DNA: TGCAGCGTTGGACTAGCGGGATACGAGCAGTACTTC. Its translation is CSVGLAGYEQYF.

The rearrangement links TRBV6-6 to TRBJ1-1, with 8 bases that match TRBD1. CDR3 length: 13 amino acids. Germline CDR1 and CDR2: MNHNY and SVGAGI (reference sequence). V shed 0 bases, J shed 11 bases, and the junction held 5 bases outside the gene matches. CDR3 sequence: CASSYSGQGDAFF. As DNA, the CDR3 is TGTGCCAGCAGTTACTCTGGACAGGGCGATGCTTTCTTT.

This chain uses TRBV30 with TRBJ1-1; D may be TRBD1 (6 bases). Germline loops: CDR1 GTSNPN, CDR2 SVGIG (reference sequence). The CDR3 is 13 residues long. V was cut by 2 bases and J by 5 bases, with 12 bases left in between. CDR3 amino acids: CAWSMGAWTEAFF. Written as DNA, the CDR3 is TGTGCCTGGAGTATGGGGGCCTGGACTGAAGCTTTCTTT. The full variable domain, its missing parts supplied by reference TRBV30 and TRBJ1-1, is SQTIHQWPATLVQPVGSPLSLECTVEGTSNPNLYWYRQAAGRGLQLLFYSVGIGQISSEVPQNLSASRPQDRQFILSSKKLLLSDSGFYLCAWSMGAWTEAFFGQGTRLTVV.

This rearrangement joins TRBV6-5 to TRBJ1-2, with TRBD1 as a possible D gene (5 bases). Germline CDR1 and CDR2: MNHEY and SVGAGI. The CDR3 is made up of 13 amino acids. Trimming shortened V by 2 bases and J by 6 bases, and 10 bases separated the two germline ends. CDR3 bases: TGTGCCAGCAGTTACCGGGCAGGGCATGGCTACACCTTC. It yields the protein CASSYRAGHGYTF.

The rearrangement uses TRBV2 and TRBJ1-2, with 9 bases lining up with TRBD1. CDR3 length: 14 residues. Germline V gene lookup returns CDR1 SNHLY and CDR2 FYNNEI. J lost 3 bases, V lost 7 bases, and 6 bases had no gene match. The CDR3 region is CASTTGGGYYGYTF. DNA of the CDR3: TGTGCCAGCACTACAGGGGGCGGGTACTATGGCTACACCTTC.

The rearrangement links TRBV10-2 to TRBJ2-5, with 11 nucleotides matching TRBD2. The trim removed 5 bases at V and 3 bases at J, leaving 2 bases unmatched. Germline assignment: CDR1 WSHSY and CDR2 SAAADI. The CDR3 is 14 amino acids. Written as DNA, the CDR3 is TGCGCCAGCAGTCGACTAGCGGGGAAAGAGACCCAGTACTTC. Its translation is CASSRLAGKETQYF.

This chain links TRBV19 with TRBJ2-1; 8 bases are a match to TRBD2. The V gene's germline CDR1 is LNHDA and CDR2 SQIVND (reference sequence). V lost 6 bases, J lost 3 bases, and 4 bases stayed unmatched. This CDR3 spans 14 amino acids. The CDR3 bases are TGTGCCAGTAGGGGACTAGACGTCTACAATGAGCAGTTCTTC. Its protein is CASRGLDVYNEQFF.

This rearrangement joins TRBV20-1 to TRBJ1-1; the D is unclear. CDR1 is DFQATT and CDR2 is SNEGSKA in the germline V gene (reference sequence). The CDR3 totals 11 residues. V lost 0 bases and J 5 bases, leaving 4 bases between the germline ends. CDR3 amino acids: CSARERTEAFF. Written as DNA, the CDR3 is TGCAGTGCTAGAGAGAGGACTGAAGCTTTCTTT.

The chain uses TRBV5-4 and TRBJ2-1; 7 nucleotides match TRBD1. The J segment lost 5 bases and the V segment lost 3 bases, leaving 8 bases of the junction unmatched. Per the germline V gene, CDR1 is SGHNT and CDR2 is YYREEE (reference sequence). This CDR3 spans 15 amino acids. The CDR3 DNA follows: TGTGCCAGCAGCTCAGACAGGGTCGTTAACAATGAGCAGTTCTTC. It yields the protein CASSSDRVVNNEQFF.

This clone has more than one count but fewer than ten. V gene TRBV5-1 combines with J gene TRBJ1-6, with D maybe TRBD1 (6 bases). Germline V gene lookup returns CDR1 SGHRS and CDR2 YFSETQ. With 5 bases removed from V and 5 bases from J, the gap between germline ends came to 14 bases. The CDR3 length is 15 residues. CDR3 nucleotides: TGCGCCAGCAGAGTGTCAGGGGTGGATAATTCACCCCTCCACTTT. This translates into CASRVSGVDNSPLHF.

The chain has TRBV20-1 and TRBJ2-5; D not certain. CDR3 size: 11 residues. Between the trimmed V and J ends, which lost 5 bases and 5 bases, there was a span of 9 bases. Germline loops: CDR1 DFQATT, CDR2 SNEGSKA (reference sequence). The CDR3 here is CSAVAGETQYF. CDR3 DNA: TGCAGTGCTGTAGCCGGGGAGACCCAGTACTTC.

This clone has more than one count but fewer than ten. The chain combines TRBV7-9 with TRBJ2-5; perhaps TRBD2 as D (7 bases). Deletions cut 5 bases from V and 5 bases from J, with 15 bases between. Germline assignment: CDR1 SEHNR and CDR2 FQNEAQ (reference sequence). The CDR3 runs to 14 residues. CDR3 in amino acids: CASSRGKGGETQYF. For the CDR3, the DNA is TGTGCCAGCAGCCGTGGGAAGGGGGGGGAGACCCAGTACTTC. The whole variable domain, filled in from reference TRBV7-9 and TRBJ2-5, reads DTGVSQNPRHKITKRGQNVTFRCDPISEHNRLYWYRQTLGQGPEFLTYFQNEAQLEKSRLLSDRFSAERPKGSFSTLEIQRTEQGDSAMYLCASSRGKGGETQYFGPGTRLLVL.

The chain carries TRBV6-1 and TRBJ1-5; perhaps TRBD1 as D (6 bases). Per germline, CDR1 MNHNS and CDR2 SASEGT. The V and J ends lost 6 bases and 9 bases respectively, with 18 bases between them. CDR3 length: 14 residues. The CDR3 DNA is TGTGCCAGCAGAGATGAACAGGGCTGGGGGCCCCAGCATTTT. The encoded protein is CASRDEQGWGPQHF.

This chain connects TRBV7-8 to TRBJ2-7, with 8 bases identical to TRBD2. The V gene's germline CDR1 is SGHVS and CDR2 FQNEAQ. J lost 0 bases, V lost 5 bases, and 6 bases had no gene match. The CDR3 runs 15 residues. This CDR3 is CASSPISGNSYEQYF. Written as DNA, the CDR3 is TGTGCCAGCAGCCCTATTAGCGGGAACTCCTACGAGCAGTACTTC.

This chain links TRBV19 with TRBJ1-2; D unresolved. Germline CDR1 is LNHDA and CDR2 is SQIVND (reference sequence). Trimming took off 6 bases at V and 0 bases at J, with 14 bases between the two ends. This CDR3 spans 15 amino acids. The DNA of the CDR3 is TGTGCCAGTAGCTGGTTGGGCAAGCCTAACTATGGCTACACCTTC. Protein sequence: CASSWLGKPNYGYTF.

J is TRBJ1-1 and V is TRBV6-5; 8 nucleotides line up with TRBD1. CDR3 length: 15 residues. The V and J ends lost 6 bases and 0 bases, in that order; junction bases with no gene match: 6. Germline V gene lookup returns CDR1 MNHEY and CDR2 SVGAGI. CDR3 in amino acids: CASSRDRGLNTEAFF. In DNA form, the CDR3 reads TGTGCCAGCAGCCGAGACAGGGGTTTGAACACTGAAGCTTTCTTT.

The table lists this clone with a few counts. The V gene is TRBV28, the J gene TRBJ2-7, with 9 positions matching TRBD1. V shed 3 bases, J shed 6 bases, and the junction held 15 bases outside the gene matches. This CDR3 has 17 amino acids. CDR1 is MDHEN, CDR2 SYDVKM, per germline. Written as DNA, the CDR3 is TGTGCCAGCAGTTTTTTAAAACCGGGACAGGGCCCATCCGAGCAGTACTTC. It encodes CASSFLKPGQGPSEQYF.

The CDR3 DNA reads as TGCGCCAGCAGCTTGTTGACACTAGACAATTCACCCCTCCACTTT. Translating it yields CASSLLTLDNSPLHF. V and J are TRBV5-1 and TRBJ1-6; D is ambiguous. Germline V CDR1 and CDR2: SGHRS, YFSETQ. The CDR3 is 15 residues long. V lost 1 base and J 7 bases, leaving 12 bases between the germline ends.